This T cell receptor beta chain derives from a study of T-cell reconstitution after alpha-beta-depleted transplantation in children. As it was prepared, the TCRbeta library received unique molecular identifiers. One entry per CDR3 protein, called by TCRdb with MiXCR from the PCR reads. The sample lists just over 350,000 distinct CDR3 sequences, 13% occurring once. Only a few counts were recorded for this clonotype. Per the germline V gene, CDR1 is SGHAT and CDR2 is FQDESV (reference sequence). This CDR3 is built from 12 residues. The germline V and J ends were trimmed by 5 bases and 3 bases, with 6 bases remaining between them.

The chain has TRBV11-1 and TRBJ2-3, with a possible D match to TRBD2 (5 bases). The TCR was taken from a human donor who donated a stem cell graft to a child with Fanconi anemia. This specimen was PBMCs, taken from the stem cell graft. The CDR3 region has the DNA TGTGCCAGCAGCGGGAGAACAGATACGCAGTATTTT. Protein product: CASSGRTDTQYF.